The 4 T cell receptor beta chains presented below share a single source sample, sequenced in a study of blood T cells in healthy people across ages. The authors ran a second PCR of roughly 7 to 11 cycles using a sample-barcoded 5' primer and a J-beta primer mix. One entry per CDR3 protein, called by TCRdb with MiXCR from the 5' RACE reads. Here the sample spans some 1.5 million distinct CDR3 sequences, around 40% being singletons. Source material: blood. The source of these receptors is a woman aged 18-29 years in good health.

This clonotype showed up just a few times. The chain joins TRBV4-1 to TRBJ2-6; D perhaps matches TRBD1 (5 bases). Trimming shortened V by 5 bases and J by 1 base, and 15 bases separated the two germline ends. This CDR3 contains 17 residues. CDR1 and CDR2 from the germline V gene are MGHRA and YSYEKL. CDR3 bases: TGCGCCAGCAGCTCCAACTTAAGGGGATCTGGGGCCAACGTCCTGACTTTC. Protein sequence: CASSSNLRGSGANVLTF.

This clonotype came up many times. The chain couples TRBV12-3 or TRBV12-4 to TRBJ1-1; 7 bases align to TRBD1. This CDR3 contains 13 residues. V lost 5 bases, J lost 10 bases, and 10 bases stayed unmatched. The CDR3 coding sequence is TGTGCCAGCAGTAGTACAGGGGCGGGCGGAGCTTTCTTT. Translating it yields CASSSTGAGGAFF.

The DNA for the CDR3 is TGTGCCAGCAGCCTTCGGCGGGGCGGGAGTTCACACGAGCAGTACTTC. Amino acids: CASSLRRGGSSHEQYF. The chain joins TRBV3-1 to TRBJ2-7; 7 bases fit TRBD2. The CDR3 extends over 16 amino acids. Germline V gene data show CDR1 as LGHDT and CDR2 as YNNKEL (reference sequence). The J segment lost 5 bases and the V segment lost 4 bases, leaving 14 bases of the junction unmatched.

The chain carries TRBV7-8 and TRBJ2-3, with 8 nucleotides matching TRBD2. V lost 8 bases to trimming and J lost 0 bases; unmatched junction nucleotides: 16. Per the germline V gene, CDR1 is SGHVS and CDR2 is FQNEAQ. The CDR3 sequence is 18 residues long. DNA for the CDR3: TGTGCCAGCGCAACGGGAAGGATCGGGGGGGCTAGCACAGATACGCAGTATTTT. Residues: CASATGRIGGASTDTQYF.